This TCR beta chain was documented in a study of T cells expressing NK-cell markers. Study in general: Most of the eight sequenced donors were classified as HCMV-seropositive, and one was classified as seronegative. Study-level points and caveats: The same clonotypes also predominated in the CD3+CD56-NKG2C+ fraction of several donors. Dominant NKG2C+ clonotype frequencies of about 1.0-8% of CD8+ T cells were measured in about 6 donors.

TCRdb reprocessed the 5' RACE reads, with one entry per CDR3 protein and no DNA. This sample's clone table lists roughly 390,000 distinct CDR3 sequences. Per germline, CDR1 SQVTM and CDR2 ANQGSEA. The CDR3 covers 14 residues. A word on this clonotype: Its target is not known.

This sequence was found in a man aged 18-75 years in good health. Sequenced input: blood T cells: a sorted CD56 or NKG2C T cell subset, CD4+ or CD8+ T cells, or bulk PBMC T cells (not recorded which). V usage is TRBV29-1 and J usage is TRBJ2-5; TCRdb designates TRBD2, a call that cannot be tested without DNA. The CDR3 sequence is CSVVIAGGPQTQYF. Together with reference TRBV29-1 and TRBJ2-5, the CDR3 gives the full variable domain: SAVISQKPSRDICQRGTSLTIQCQVDSQVTMMFWYRQQPGQSLTLIATANQGSEATYESGFVIDKFPISRPNLTFSTLTVSNMSPEDSSIYLCSVVIAGGPQTQYFGPGTRLLVL.